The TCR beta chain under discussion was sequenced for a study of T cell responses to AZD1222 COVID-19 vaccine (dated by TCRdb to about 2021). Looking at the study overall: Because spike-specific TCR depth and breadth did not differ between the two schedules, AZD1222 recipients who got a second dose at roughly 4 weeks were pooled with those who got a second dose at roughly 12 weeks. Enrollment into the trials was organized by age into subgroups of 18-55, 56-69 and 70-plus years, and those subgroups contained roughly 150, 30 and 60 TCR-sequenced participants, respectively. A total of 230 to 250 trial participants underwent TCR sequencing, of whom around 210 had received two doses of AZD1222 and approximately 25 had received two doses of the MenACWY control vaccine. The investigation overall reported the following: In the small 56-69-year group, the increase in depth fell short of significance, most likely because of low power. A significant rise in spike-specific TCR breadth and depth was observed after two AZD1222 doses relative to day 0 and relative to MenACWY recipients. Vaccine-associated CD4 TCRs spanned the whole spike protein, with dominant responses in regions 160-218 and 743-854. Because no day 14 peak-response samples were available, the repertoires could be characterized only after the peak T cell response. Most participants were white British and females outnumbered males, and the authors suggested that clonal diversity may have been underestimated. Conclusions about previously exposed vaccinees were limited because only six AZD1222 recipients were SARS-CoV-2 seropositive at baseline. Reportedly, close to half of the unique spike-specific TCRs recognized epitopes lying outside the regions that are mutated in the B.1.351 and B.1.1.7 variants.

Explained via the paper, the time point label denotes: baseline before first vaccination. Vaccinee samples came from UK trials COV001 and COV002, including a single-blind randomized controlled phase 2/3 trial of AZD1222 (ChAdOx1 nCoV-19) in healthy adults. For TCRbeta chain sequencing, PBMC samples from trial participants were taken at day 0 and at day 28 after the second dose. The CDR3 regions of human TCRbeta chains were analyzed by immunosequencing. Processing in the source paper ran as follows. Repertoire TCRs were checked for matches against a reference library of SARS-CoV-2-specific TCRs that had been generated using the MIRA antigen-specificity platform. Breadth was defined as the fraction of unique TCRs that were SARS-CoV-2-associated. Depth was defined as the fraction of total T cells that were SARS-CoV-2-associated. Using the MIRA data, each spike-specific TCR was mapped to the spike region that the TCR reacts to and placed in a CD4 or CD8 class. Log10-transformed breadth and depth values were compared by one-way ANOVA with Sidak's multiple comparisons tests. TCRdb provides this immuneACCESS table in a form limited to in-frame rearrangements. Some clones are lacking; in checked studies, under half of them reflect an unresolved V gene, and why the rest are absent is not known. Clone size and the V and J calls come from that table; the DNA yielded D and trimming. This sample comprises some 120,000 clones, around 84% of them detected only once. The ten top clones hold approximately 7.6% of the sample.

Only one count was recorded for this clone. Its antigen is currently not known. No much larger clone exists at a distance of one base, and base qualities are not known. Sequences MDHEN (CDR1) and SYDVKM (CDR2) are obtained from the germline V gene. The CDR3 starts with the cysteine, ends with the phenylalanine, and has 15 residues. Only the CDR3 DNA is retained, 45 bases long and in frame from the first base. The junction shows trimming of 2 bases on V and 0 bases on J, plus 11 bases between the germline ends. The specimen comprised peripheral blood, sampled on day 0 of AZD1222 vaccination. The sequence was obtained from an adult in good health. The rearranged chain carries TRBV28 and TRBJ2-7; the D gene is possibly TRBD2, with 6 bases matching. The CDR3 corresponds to CASSLGGYSSYEQYF. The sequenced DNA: TGTGCCAGCAGTTTAGGGGGGTATAGCTCCTACGAGCAGTACTTC.